One and the same sample provided the 19 T cell receptor beta chains below, sequenced in a study of T-cell reconstitution after alpha-beta-depleted transplantation in children. The authors prepared the TCRbeta library with unique molecular identifiers. From the PCR reads, TCRdb called clonotypes with MiXCR, one entry per CDR3 protein. The sample lists about 200,000 distinct CDR3 sequences, about 6.6% occurring once. The sample here was PBMCs, taken before TCRalphabeta/CD19-depleted stem cell transplant. These receptors originate from a boy between 2 and 10 years old with acute lymphoblastic leukemia, due to receive a stem cell transplant.

This clonotype has at least ten counts. The J gene is TRBJ2-7, the V gene TRBV4-2, with unresolved D. V lost 1 base, J lost 2 bases, and 12 bases lay in between. This CDR3 has 15 amino acids. The germline CDR1 and CDR2 sequences are LGHNA and YNFKEQ. The CDR3 nucleotides read TGTGCCAGCAGCCAAGCCTCGGCGCTTACCTACGAGCAGTACTTC. Residues: CASSQASALTYEQYF.

The chain is built from TRBV3-1 and TRBJ1-2; D may be TRBD1 (6 bases). The CDR3 is 14 amino acids. Trimming took 4 bases from V and 6 from J, leaving 15 bases between them. Germline-derived CDR1 and CDR2 are LGHDT and YNNKEL (reference sequence). The CDR3 coding sequence is TGTGCCAGCAGCCGAACGACAGGCTGGGATGGCTACACCTTC. The encoded protein is CASSRTTGWDGYTF.

This clonotype was detected many times. The V gene is TRBV4-2, the J gene TRBJ2-3; 8 bases align to TRBD1. The CDR3 consists of 17 residues. Losses at the gene ends were 1 base for V and 2 bases for J; bases not matched to a gene: 8. Germline V lookup: CDR1 LGHNA, CDR2 YNFKEQ. The CDR3 reads CASSQAIGTGDTDTQYF. CDR3 in DNA: TGTGCCAGCAGCCAAGCGATCGGGACAGGAGACACAGATACGCAGTATTTT.

Worth noting for this clonotype: Relative to the germline gene, one junction end is altered; a read error may explain this. The chain combines TRBV20-1 with TRBJ1-5, with D hard to call. CDR3 size: 16 residues. CDR1 is DFQATT and CDR2 is SNEGSKA in the germline V gene (reference sequence). The CDR3 reads CCARDPGQTSNQPQHF. The CDR3 DNA sequence: TGCTGTGCTAGAGATCCGGGCCAGACCAGCAATCAGCCCCAGCATTTT.

The sample holds many counts of this clonotype. V gene TRBV5-6 combines with J gene TRBJ2-2, with TRBD1 matching over 8 bases. Germline CDR1 and CDR2: SGHDT and YYEEEE. This CDR3 is built from 16 residues. V lost 4 bases and J lost 3; bases outside the gene matches: 8. DNA of the CDR3: TGTGCCAGCAGCGGAAGGACAGGGACCCACACCGGGGAGCTGTTTTTT. Translating it yields CASSGRTGTHTGELFF.

The chain joins TRBV7-8 to TRBJ2-7, with 9 positions matching TRBD1. The CDR3 covers 15 residues. Per the germline V gene, CDR1 is SGHVS and CDR2 is FQNEAQ. The ends lost 4 bases at V and 2 bases at J; junction bases unmatched: 6. Here the CDR3 reads CASSSRDRAPYEQYF. CDR3 sequence (DNA): TGTGCCAGCAGCTCCCGGGACAGGGCACCCTACGAGCAGTACTTC.

This clonotype was recorded at least ten times. V gene TRBV12-3 or TRBV12-4 combines with J gene TRBJ1-5, with D possibly TRBD1 on 6 matching bases. The CDR3 length is 14 residues. Trimming left V 8 bases short and J 8 bases short, with 19 bases between. CDR3 protein: CASGNAGEWEPQHF. The CDR3, as DNA: TGTGCCAGCGGAAACGCAGGGGAATGGGAGCCCCAGCATTTT.

At least ten counts were recorded for this clonotype. The V and J genes are TRBV20-1 and TRBJ1-1; 7 nucleotides match TRBD1. The V segment lost 4 bases and the J segment 5 bases; nucleotides outside the gene matches: 10. CDR1 and CDR2 from the germline V gene are DFQATT and SNEGSKA (reference sequence). This CDR3 has 14 residues. This chain's CDR3 is CSAITGVGGTEAFF. DNA for the CDR3: TGCAGTGCTATTACAGGGGTCGGGGGGACTGAAGCTTTCTTT.

Ten or more counts support this clonotype. The chain is built from TRBV6-2 or TRBV6-3 and TRBJ2-2, with TRBD2 as a possible D gene (6 bases). V gave up 7 bases and J gave up 3 bases, with 15 bases separating them. This CDR3 comprises 15 residues. Germline CDR1 MNHEY, CDR2 SVGEGT. CDR3 in DNA: TGTGCCAGCACGATACGACTAGAGCACACCGGGGAGCTGTTTTTT. It encodes CASTIRLEHTGELFF.

The table lists this clonotype with many counts. Mismatch with germline at one junction end may stem from a read error. This rearrangement joins TRBV28 to TRBJ1-5, with TRBD1 as a possible D gene (6 bases). The CDR3 covers 15 residues. Germline V lookup: CDR1 MDHEN, CDR2 SYDVKM. This CDR3 is CATSTGMNSNQPQHF. The CDR3, as DNA: TGTGCCACCAGTACAGGGATGAATAGCAATCAGCCCCAGCATTTT. The variable domain in full, with the rest retrieved from reference TRBV28 and TRBJ1-5, is DVKVTQSSRYLVKRTGEKVFLECVQDMDHENMFWYRQDPGLGLRLIYFSYDVKMKEKGDIPEGYSVSREKKERFSLILESASTNQTSMYLCATSTGMNSNQPQHFGDGTRLSIL.

Many counts were recorded for this clonotype. The rearrangement links TRBV4-3 to TRBJ1-1; the D gene is possibly TRBD1 (5 bases). Germline lookup yields CDR1 LGHNA and CDR2 YSLEER. CDR3 size: 12 residues. V dropped 8 bases and J dropped 3 bases, with 10 bases sitting between them. The chain's CDR3 is CASRGGYTEAFF. The CDR3 DNA sequence: TGCGCCAGCCGGGGGGGGTACACTGAAGCTTTCTTT.

The V gene is TRBV28, the J gene TRBJ1-4; no clear D gene. Trimming took off 6 bases at V and 8 bases at J, with 10 bases between the two ends. There are 12 residues in the CDR3. Germline V gives CDR1 MDHEN, CDR2 SYDVKM. CDR3 in amino acids: CASRGIGEKLFF. The CDR3 bases are TGTGCCAGCAGGGGGATAGGGGAAAAACTGTTTTTT.

This clonotype was recorded at least ten times. The chain is built from TRBV5-4 and TRBJ2-1; D is undetermined. V was cut by 1 base and J by 5 bases, with 10 bases left in between. The V gene's germline CDR1 is SGHNT and CDR2 YYREEE (reference sequence). This CDR3 has 14 residues. The chain's CDR3 is CASSLPDENNEQFF. In DNA form, the CDR3 reads TGTGCCAGCAGCTTGCCCGACGAGAACAATGAGCAGTTCTTC.

This clonotype was seen at least ten times. V and J are TRBV5-1 and TRBJ2-7; unclear D gene. CDR3 size: 14 residues. The V gene's germline CDR1 is SGHRS and CDR2 YFSETQ. Trimming stripped 0 bases from V and 3 bases from J, with 10 bases between. This chain's CDR3 is CASSLVVEHYEQYF. CDR3 in DNA: TGCGCCAGCAGCTTGGTGGTAGAACACTACGAGCAGTACTTC.

At least ten counts were recorded for this clonotype. This chain connects TRBV12-3 or TRBV12-4 to TRBJ2-1, with D perhaps TRBD2 (6 bases). The CDR3 covers 13 residues. V lost 8 bases, J lost 1 base, and 9 bases lay in between. This CDR3 is CASSGVSYNEQFF. CDR3 DNA: TGTGCCAGCTCGGGGGTTTCCTACAATGAGCAGTTCTTC.

Many counts were recorded for this clonotype. The chain uses TRBV10-3 and TRBJ2-1; D gene ambiguous. Germline CDR1 is ENHRY and CDR2 is SYGVKD. Trimming removed 6 bases from V and 0 bases from J, with 9 bases in between. There are 14 residues in the CDR3. The CDR3 nucleotides read TGTGCCATCAGGACCCCGAGCTCCTACAATGAGCAGTTCTTC. Translated: CAIRTPSSYNEQFF.

This chain connects TRBV28 to TRBJ1-2, with D unresolved. CDR1 and CDR2 (germline): MDHEN, SYDVKM. This CDR3 region has 13 residues. Trimming cost V 6 bases and J 4 bases, with 12 bases left between them. In DNA form, the CDR3 reads TGTGCCAGCAGCTCGGTTCAGTCCTATGGCTACACCTTC. Protein product: CASSSVQSYGYTF.

In DNA form, the CDR3 reads TGTGCCAGCAGCTTAGCGAACCGGGGCGATGAGCAGTTCTTC. Translation gives CASSLANRGDEQFF. The V gene is TRBV7-2, the J gene TRBJ2-1, with D possibly being TRBD1 or TRBD2 (5 bases each). This CDR3 spans 14 amino acids. V dropped 0 bases and J dropped 8 bases, with 11 bases sitting between them. CDR1 is SGHTA and CDR2 is FQGNSA in the germline V gene.

This chain joins TRBV5-1 and TRBJ2-4, with unresolved D. The V and J ends lost 2 bases and 0 bases respectively, with 12 bases between them. This CDR3 has 16 amino acids. Germline V gene sequence: CDR1 SGHRS, CDR2 YFSETQ. CDR3: CASSFTSNLAKNIQYF. As DNA, the CDR3 is TGCGCCAGCAGCTTTACCAGCAATCTAGCCAAAAACATTCAGTACTTC.